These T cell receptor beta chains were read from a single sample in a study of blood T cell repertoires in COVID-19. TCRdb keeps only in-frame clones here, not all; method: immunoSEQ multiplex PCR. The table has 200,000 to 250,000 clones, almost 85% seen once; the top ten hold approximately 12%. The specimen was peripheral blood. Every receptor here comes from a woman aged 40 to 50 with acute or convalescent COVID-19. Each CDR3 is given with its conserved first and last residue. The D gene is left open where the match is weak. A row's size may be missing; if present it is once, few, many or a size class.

CDR3nt: TGCAGTGCTAGTTCCTACTCTGGGGCCAACGTCCTGACTTTC; CDR3aa: CSASSYSGANVLTF; abundance: .; j_gene: TRBJ2-6; v_gene: TRBV20-1; d_gene: .
CDR3nt: TGTGCCAGCAGCTTAGCGCGGGGCTCGAATTCACCCCTCCACTTT; CDR3aa: CASSLARGSNSPLHF; abundance: .; j_gene: TRBJ1-6; v_gene: TRBV7-6; d_gene: .
CDR3nt: TGTGCCAGCGCACAGGGGAACACTGAAGCTTTCTTT; CDR3aa: CASAQGNTEAFF; abundance: .; j_gene: TRBJ1-1; v_gene: TRBV27; d_gene: .
CDR3nt: TGTGCCAGCAGTTATTCTTTACCCCGGGATACGCAGTATTTT; CDR3aa: CASSYSLPRDTQYF; abundance: .; j_gene: TRBJ2-3; v_gene: TRBV6-5; d_gene: .
CDR3nt: TGTGCCAGCAGTTTCTTGGACAGCTCCGAGCAGTACTTC; CDR3aa: CASSFLDSSEQYF; abundance: .; j_gene: TRBJ2-7; v_gene: TRBV12-3/TRBV12-4; d_gene: .
CDR3nt: TGTGCCACGGGTGGGGGGAGAACCTACAATGAGCAGTTCTTC; CDR3aa: CATGGGRTYNEQFF; abundance: .; j_gene: TRBJ2-1; v_gene: TRBV24-1; d_gene: .
CDR3nt: TGTGCCAGCAGTCGGGACAGGGAAGTTCAGCCCCAGCATTTT; CDR3aa: CASSRDREVQPQHF; abundance: few; j_gene: TRBJ1-5; v_gene: TRBV6-2/TRBV6-3; d_gene: TRBD1
CDR3nt: TGTGCCAGCAGCTTACGACAGGGGGCTTACGACTATGGCTACACCTTC; CDR3aa: CASSLRQGAYDYGYTF; abundance: .; j_gene: TRBJ1-2; v_gene: TRBV7-9; d_gene: TRBD1
CDR3nt: TGTGCCAGCAGTGGGGCTTTGAACACTGAAGCTTTCTTT; CDR3aa: CASSGALNTEAFF; abundance: .; j_gene: TRBJ1-1; v_gene: TRBV7-9; d_gene: .
CDR3nt: TGCAGCGTTAGGACAGGCATGAACACTGAAGCTTTCTTT; CDR3aa: CSVRTGMNTEAFF; abundance: .; j_gene: TRBJ1-1; v_gene: TRBV29-1; d_gene: TRBD1
CDR3nt: TGCGCCACCAAAGGGGGTTACACCGGGGAGCTGTTTTTT; CDR3aa: CATKGGYTGELFF; abundance: .; j_gene: TRBJ2-2; v_gene: TRBV10-1; d_gene: .
CDR3nt: TGTGCCAGCAGCCGGACAGGGGTCTCCTACGAGCAGTACTTC; CDR3aa: CASSRTGVSYEQYF; abundance: once; j_gene: TRBJ2-7; v_gene: TRBV9; d_gene: TRBD1
CDR3nt: TGTGCCAGCAGTTCGATACCTAGCGCTCTCGGAGATACGCAGTATTTT; CDR3aa: CASSSIPSALGDTQYF; abundance: .; j_gene: TRBJ2-3; v_gene: TRBV27; d_gene: .
CDR3nt: TGTGCCAGCTCCCCCGGAGGGCAGGGGGGCTATAATTCACCCCTCCACTTT; CDR3aa: CASSPGGQGGYNSPLHF; abundance: .; j_gene: TRBJ1-6; v_gene: TRBV18; d_gene: TRBD1
CDR3nt: TGTGCCAGCAGCCGCCGGGTGGTGAACACTGAAGCTTTCTTT; CDR3aa: CASSRRVVNTEAFF; abundance: .; j_gene: TRBJ1-1; v_gene: TRBV3-1/TRBV3-2; d_gene: .
CDR3nt: TGTGCCAGCAGTTTATCCAGCGGGAGGTCCTACAATGAGCAGTTCTTC; CDR3aa: CASSLSSGRSYNEQFF; abundance: .; j_gene: TRBJ2-1; v_gene: TRBV27; d_gene: TRBD2
CDR3nt: TGTGCCTGGACCCTACCGGGGGTGAACACTGAAGCTTTCTTT; CDR3aa: CAWTLPGVNTEAFF; abundance: once; j_gene: TRBJ1-1; v_gene: TRBV30; d_gene: .
CDR3nt: TGTGCCAGCAGGGCTCCGGGACAGGCAGATACGCAGTATTTT; CDR3aa: CASRAPGQADTQYF; abundance: .; j_gene: TRBJ2-3; v_gene: TRBV6-5; d_gene: TRBD1
CDR3nt: TGTGCCAGCAGCCCCCCGCGGGAGAAGGGCAATGAGCAGTTCTTC; CDR3aa: CASSPPREKGNEQFF; abundance: .; j_gene: TRBJ2-1; v_gene: TRBV9; d_gene: TRBD2
CDR3nt: TGTGCCAGCAGACCCGGCGGGGGGTCAGATACGCAGTATTTT; CDR3aa: CASRPGGGSDTQYF; abundance: .; j_gene: TRBJ2-3; v_gene: TRBV28; d_gene: TRBD2
CDR3nt: TGTGCCAGTAGTCCCGGAGGGGAAGGAGGCAATCAGCCCCAGCATTTT; CDR3aa: CASSPGGEGGNQPQHF; abundance: .; j_gene: TRBJ1-5; v_gene: TRBV19; d_gene: .
CDR3nt: TGTGCCAGCGCTCCTGCTAGAACGTACTACGAGCAGTACTTC; CDR3aa: CASAPARTYYEQYF; abundance: .; j_gene: TRBJ2-7; v_gene: TRBV7-9; d_gene: .
CDR3nt: TGCGCCAGCAGCCAAGATGGGACGGGAGGGGGCACAGATACGCAGTATTTT; CDR3aa: CASSQDGTGGGTDTQYF; abundance: .; j_gene: TRBJ2-3; v_gene: TRBV4-3; d_gene: TRBD2
CDR3nt: TGTGCCACCAGAAGGCCCTTGACAGGGGCAGGGGACACTGAAGCTTTCTTT; CDR3aa: CATRRPLTGAGDTEAFF; abundance: .; j_gene: TRBJ1-1; v_gene: TRBV24-1; d_gene: TRBD1
CDR3nt: TGTGCCAGCTCACCGAGACAGGGAGGGAACACTGAAGCTTTCTTT; CDR3aa: CASSPRQGGNTEAFF; abundance: few; j_gene: TRBJ1-1; v_gene: TRBV18; d_gene: TRBD1
CDR3nt: TGCGCCAGCAGCTTGGCTAGGGGGGGAATCTACGAGCAGTACTTC; CDR3aa: CASSLARGGIYEQYF; abundance: few; j_gene: TRBJ2-7; v_gene: TRBV5-1; d_gene: .
CDR3nt: TGTGCCAGTAGTATCCAACAGGGTCCCACAGATACGCAGTATTTT; CDR3aa: CASSIQQGPTDTQYF; abundance: once; j_gene: TRBJ2-3; v_gene: TRBV19; d_gene: .
CDR3nt: TGTGCCAGCAGCTCTCCTAGCGGGCGCGACACTGAGCAGTTCTTC; CDR3aa: CASSSPSGRDTEQFF; abundance: .; j_gene: TRBJ2-1; v_gene: TRBV11-2; d_gene: TRBD2
CDR3nt: TGTGCCAGCAGCCGAGGGGGTCCATATGGCTACACCTTC; CDR3aa: CASSRGGPYGYTF; abundance: .; j_gene: TRBJ1-2; v_gene: TRBV7-2; d_gene: .
CDR3nt: TGTGCCACCAGTAGAGGGGAGATTCCCACAGATACGCAGTATTTT; CDR3aa: CATSRGEIPTDTQYF; abundance: .; j_gene: TRBJ2-3; v_gene: TRBV15; d_gene: .
CDR3nt: TGTGCCAGTAGTATACGGGGACAGGGAACTGAAGCTTTCTTT; CDR3aa: CASSIRGQGTEAFF; abundance: .; j_gene: TRBJ1-1; v_gene: TRBV19; d_gene: TRBD1
CDR3nt: TGTGCCAGTAGTCTCTACCGAGGGGCGGGGGACACAGATACGCAGTATTTT; CDR3aa: CASSLYRGAGDTDTQYF; abundance: .; j_gene: TRBJ2-3; v_gene: TRBV19; d_gene: TRBD2
CDR3nt: TGCAGTGCTAGTCCGCCTGGAGATTCACCCCTCCACTTT; CDR3aa: CSASPPGDSPLHF; abundance: .; j_gene: TRBJ1-6; v_gene: TRBV20-1; d_gene: .
CDR3nt: TGTGCCAGCAGCCCAAGGGGCCCGGGAAACACCATATATTTT; CDR3aa: CASSPRGPGNTIYF; abundance: .; j_gene: TRBJ1-3; v_gene: TRBV11-2; d_gene: .
CDR3nt: TGTGCCAGCAGCCCCCTTGGAGGGTACAATGAGCAGTTCTTC; CDR3aa: CASSPLGGYNEQFF; abundance: .; j_gene: TRBJ2-1; v_gene: TRBV3-1/TRBV3-2; d_gene: .
CDR3nt: TGTGCCAGCAGCTTAACAGCCTCCTACAATGAGCAGTTCTTC; CDR3aa: CASSLTASYNEQFF; abundance: .; j_gene: TRBJ2-1; v_gene: TRBV7-3; d_gene: .
CDR3nt: TGTGCCAGTAGTATTGCCAGGGGCGAGCAGTACTTC; CDR3aa: CASSIARGEQYF; abundance: .; j_gene: TRBJ2-7; v_gene: TRBV19; d_gene: .
CDR3nt: TGTGCCAGTAGACCCGCGACAGGGGACTATGGCTACACCTTC; CDR3aa: CASRPATGDYGYTF; abundance: .; j_gene: TRBJ1-2; v_gene: TRBV19; d_gene: TRBD1
CDR3nt: TGTGCCAGCGATACAGGACGGTCCTCTGGAAACACCATATATTTT; CDR3aa: CASDTGRSSGNTIYF; abundance: .; j_gene: TRBJ1-3; v_gene: TRBV6-5; d_gene: .